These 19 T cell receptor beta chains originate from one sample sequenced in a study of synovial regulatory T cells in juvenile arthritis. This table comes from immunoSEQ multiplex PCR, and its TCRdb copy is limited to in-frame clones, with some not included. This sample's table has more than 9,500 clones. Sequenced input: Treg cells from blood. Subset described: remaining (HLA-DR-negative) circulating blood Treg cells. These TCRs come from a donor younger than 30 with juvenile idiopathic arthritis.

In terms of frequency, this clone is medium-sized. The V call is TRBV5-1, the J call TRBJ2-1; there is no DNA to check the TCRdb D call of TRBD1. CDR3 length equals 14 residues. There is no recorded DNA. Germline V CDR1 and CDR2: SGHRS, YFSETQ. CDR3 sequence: CASSAATGGNEQFF.

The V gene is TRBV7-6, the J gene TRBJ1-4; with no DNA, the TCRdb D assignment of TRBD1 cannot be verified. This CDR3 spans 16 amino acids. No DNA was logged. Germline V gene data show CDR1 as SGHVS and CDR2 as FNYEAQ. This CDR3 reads CASSFNSGGANEKLFF.

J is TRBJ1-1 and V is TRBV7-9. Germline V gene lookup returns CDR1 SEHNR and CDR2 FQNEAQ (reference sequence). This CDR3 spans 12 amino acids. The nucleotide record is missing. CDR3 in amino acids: CASSLVYTEAFF.

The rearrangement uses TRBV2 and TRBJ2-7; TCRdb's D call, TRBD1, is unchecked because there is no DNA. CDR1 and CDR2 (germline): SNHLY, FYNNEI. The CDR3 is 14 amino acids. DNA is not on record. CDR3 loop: CASSGPGATYEQYF. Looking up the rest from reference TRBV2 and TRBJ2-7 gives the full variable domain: EPEVTQTPSHQVTQMGQEVILRCVPISNHLYFYWYRQILGQKVEFLVSFYNNEISEKSEIFDDQFSVERPDGSNFTLKIRSTKLEDSAMYFCASSGPGATYEQYFGPGTRLTVT.

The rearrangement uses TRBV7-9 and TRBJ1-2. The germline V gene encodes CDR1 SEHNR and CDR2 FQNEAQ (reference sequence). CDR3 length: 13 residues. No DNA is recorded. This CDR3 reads CASSHGGGYGYTF. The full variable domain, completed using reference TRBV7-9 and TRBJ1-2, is DTGVSQNPRHKITKRGQNVTFRCDPISEHNRLYWYRQTLGQGPEFLTYFQNEAQLEKSRLLSDRFSAERPKGSFSTLEIQRTEQGDSAMYLCASSHGGGYGYTFGSGTRLTVV.

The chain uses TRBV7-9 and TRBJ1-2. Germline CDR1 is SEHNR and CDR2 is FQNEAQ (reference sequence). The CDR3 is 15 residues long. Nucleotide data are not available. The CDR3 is CASSLAGLVGNGYTF.

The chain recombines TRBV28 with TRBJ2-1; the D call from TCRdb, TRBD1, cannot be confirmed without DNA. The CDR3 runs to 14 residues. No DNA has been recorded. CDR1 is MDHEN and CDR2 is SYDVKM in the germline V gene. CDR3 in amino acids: CASSSSGSRDEQFF. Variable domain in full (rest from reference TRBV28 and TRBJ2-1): DVKVTQSSRYLVKRTGEKVFLECVQDMDHENMFWYRQDPGLGLRLIYFSYDVKMKEKGDIPEGYSVSREKKERFSLILESASTNQTSMYLCASSSSGSRDEQFFGPGTRLTVL.

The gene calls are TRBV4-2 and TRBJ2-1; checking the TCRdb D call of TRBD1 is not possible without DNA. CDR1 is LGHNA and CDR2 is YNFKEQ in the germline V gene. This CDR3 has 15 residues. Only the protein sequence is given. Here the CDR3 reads CASSQLGGRYNEQFF.

The CDR3 loop is CASSPREPQPQHF. The chain uses TRBV21-1 and TRBJ1-5. TRBV21-1 is deemed a pseudogene. The CDR3 extends over 13 amino acids. The DNA is unrecorded.

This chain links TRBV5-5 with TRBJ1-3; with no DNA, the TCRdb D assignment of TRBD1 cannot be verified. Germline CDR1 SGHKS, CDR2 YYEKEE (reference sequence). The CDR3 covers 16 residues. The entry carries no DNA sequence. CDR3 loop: CASSLGTPSSGNTIYF.

The CDR3 sequence: CASSYSIDTNQPQHF. The chain employs TRBV6-6 and TRBJ1-5; TCRdb indicates TRBD1, and absent DNA this call remains unverified. Germline values: CDR1 MNHNY, CDR2 SVGAGI (reference sequence). This CDR3 has 15 amino acids. No DNA sequence is on record.

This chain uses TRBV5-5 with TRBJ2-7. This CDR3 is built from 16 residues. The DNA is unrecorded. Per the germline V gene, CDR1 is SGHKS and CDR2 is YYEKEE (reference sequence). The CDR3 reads CASTPRPGRLQFEQYF.

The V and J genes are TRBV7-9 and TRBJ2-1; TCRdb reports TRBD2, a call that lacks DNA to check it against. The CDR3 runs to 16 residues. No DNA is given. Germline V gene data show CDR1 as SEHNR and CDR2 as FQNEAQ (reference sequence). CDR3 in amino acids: CASSLEVAGLYNEQFF.

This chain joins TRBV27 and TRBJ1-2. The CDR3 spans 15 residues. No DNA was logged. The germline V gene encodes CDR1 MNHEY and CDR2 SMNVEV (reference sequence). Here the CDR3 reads CASRTFGGPTDGYTF.

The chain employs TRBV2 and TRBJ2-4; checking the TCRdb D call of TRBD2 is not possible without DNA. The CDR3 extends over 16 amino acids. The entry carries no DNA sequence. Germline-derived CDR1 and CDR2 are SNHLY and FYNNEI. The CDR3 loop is CASSEGTSGYKNIQYF.

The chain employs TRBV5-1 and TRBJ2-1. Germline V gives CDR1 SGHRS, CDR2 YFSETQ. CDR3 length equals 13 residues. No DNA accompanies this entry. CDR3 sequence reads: CASSLVLSNEQFF. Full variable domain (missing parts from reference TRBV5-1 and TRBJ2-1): KAGVTQTPRYLIKTRGQQVTLSCSPISGHRSVSWYQQTPGQGLQFLFEYFSETQRNKGNFPGRFSGRQFSNSRSEMNVSTLELGDSALYLCASSLVLSNEQFFGPGTRLTVL.

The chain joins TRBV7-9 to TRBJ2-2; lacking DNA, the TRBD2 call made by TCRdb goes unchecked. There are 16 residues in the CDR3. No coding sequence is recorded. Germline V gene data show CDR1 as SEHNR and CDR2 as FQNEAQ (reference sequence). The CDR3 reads CASSLRLAMFAGELFF.

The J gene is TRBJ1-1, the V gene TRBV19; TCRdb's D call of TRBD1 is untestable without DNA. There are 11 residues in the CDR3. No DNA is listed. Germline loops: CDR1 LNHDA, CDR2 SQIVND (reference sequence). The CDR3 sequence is CASSTQGVAFF.

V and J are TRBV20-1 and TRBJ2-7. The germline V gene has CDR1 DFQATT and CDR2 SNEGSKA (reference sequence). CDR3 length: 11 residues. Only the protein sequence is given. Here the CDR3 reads CSAMALYEQYF.